The 26 T cell receptor beta chains reported below all come from one sample, sequenced in a study of human T cells and chemical hapten exposure. A single record per CDR3 protein comes from TCRdb applying MiXCR to the RACE reads. The data hold fewer than 300,000 distinct CDR3 sequences, with approximately 8% observed a single time. Time point here: pre-sensitization, week 0. Treatment reported: therapeutic diphenylcyclopropenone sensitization with weekly scalp DPC. Sequencing was performed on whole blood, taken in connection with sensitization to the hapten diphenylcyclopropenone (DPC). The receptors shown here come from a man between 18 and 35 years old with alopecia areata. Some clones in this sample may be carry-over from other donors' samples.

This clonotype was detected a few times. The chain couples TRBV20-1 to TRBJ2-1; 12 bases fit TRBD2. The CDR3 has 11 residues. V dropped 6 bases and J dropped 12; count of bases not matched to a gene: 3. The germline V gene has CDR1 DFQATT and CDR2 SNEGSKA (reference sequence). The CDR3, as DNA: TGCAGTGCGCGACTAGCGGGGGCGCAGTTCTTC. This translates into CSARLAGAQFF.

The sample holds many counts of this clonotype. The rearrangement uses TRBV7-3 and TRBJ2-1, with 8 positions matching TRBD2. This CDR3 has 16 residues. J lost 6 bases, V lost 3 bases, and 10 bases had no gene match. Germline CDR1 reads SGHTA; CDR2 reads FQGTGA. CDR3 in amino acids: CASSFQRGPPGNEQFF. The CDR3 DNA follows: TGTGCCAGCAGCTTCCAGCGGGGGCCACCAGGCAATGAGCAGTTCTTC.

This clonotype was seen a handful of times. The chain couples TRBV18 to TRBJ1-2; D is perhaps TRBD1 (5 bases). This CDR3 contains 13 residues. The V end was cut by 2 bases, the J end by 5 bases, with 9 bases between. Germline CDR1 is KGHSH and CDR2 is LQKENI. The CDR3 region has the DNA TGTGCCAGCTCACCATCGGGGCAATATGGCTACACCTTC. Residues: CASSPSGQYGYTF.

The rearrangement links TRBV29-1 to TRBJ1-2; 9 bases are shared with TRBD1. V lost 7 bases and J lost 6; bases outside the gene matches: 9. CDR3 size: 13 residues. Germline loops: CDR1 SQVTM, CDR2 ANQGSEA. The CDR3 nucleotides read TGCAGCGCCCGGAGGGACAGGGTGGATGGCTACACCTTC. Its translation is CSARRDRVDGYTF.

The table lists this clonotype with many counts. V gene TRBV6-2 or TRBV6-3 combines with J gene TRBJ1-6; D call uncertain. V was pared by 0 bases and J by 0 bases, with 9 bases between. The CDR3 spans 17 residues. The germline CDR1 and CDR2 sequences are MNHEY and SVGEGT. The CDR3 is CASSYSGLSSYNSPLHF. As DNA, the CDR3 is TGTGCCAGCAGTTACTCAGGACTGAGCTCCTATAATTCACCCCTCCACTTT.

This clonotype was seen a handful of times. The CDR3 region has the DNA TGTGCCAGCAGCTCTGTATACAGCTCCTATAATTCACCCCTCCACTTT. The encoded protein is CASSSVYSSYNSPLHF. This rearrangement joins TRBV7-3 to TRBJ1-6; D remains unclear. CDR1 is SGHTA and CDR2 is FQGTGA in the germline V gene. The CDR3 loop spans 16 amino acids. Trimming stripped 4 bases from V and 0 bases from J, with 10 bases between.

This clonotype was picked up a small number of times. The CDR3 nucleotides are TGCGCCAGCAGCTTGGTAGGGGGGAACACTGAAGCTTTCTTT. Translation: CASSLVGGNTEAFF. The chain couples TRBV5-1 to TRBJ1-1, with a possible D match to TRBD1 (6 bases). The ends were cut back, 0 bases at V and 1 base at J, with 7 bases in the middle. Germline CDR1 and CDR2: SGHRS and YFSETQ. The CDR3 spans 14 residues. Filled out from reference TRBV5-1 and TRBJ1-1, the complete variable domain reads KAGVTQTPRYLIKTRGQQVTLSCSPISGHRSVSWYQQTPGQGLQFLFEYFSETQRNKGNFPGRFSGRQFSNSRSEMNVSTLELGDSALYLCASSLVGGNTEAFFGQGTRLTVV.

The sample holds a few counts of this clonotype. The chain combines TRBV11-2 with TRBJ2-1; the D is unclear. Germline CDR1 reads SGHAT; CDR2 reads FQNNGV. V was trimmed by 1 base and J by 10 bases, leaving 8 bases between them. The length of the CDR3 is 12 residues. The DNA for the CDR3 is TGTGCCAGCAGCTTAGCTCGGCTGGAGCAGTTCTTC. Translating gives CASSLARLEQFF.

This clonotype came up a few times. This rearrangement joins TRBV7-2 to TRBJ1-2, with D unresolved. The V gene lost 1 base and the J gene lost 3 bases, with 9 bases spanning the gap. The CDR3 has 14 amino acids. Germline V gives CDR1 SGHTA, CDR2 FQGNSA. The CDR3 region is CASSLVRGYYGYTF. CDR3 coding DNA: TGTGCCAGCAGCTTAGTTCGAGGGTACTATGGCTACACCTTC. Supplemented by reference TRBV7-2 and TRBJ1-2, the full variable domain reads GAGVSQSPSNKVTEKGKDVELRCDPISGHTALYWYRQSLGQGLEFLIYFQGNSAPDKSGLPSDRFSAERTGGSVSTLTIQRTQQEDSAVYLCASSLVRGYYGYTFGSGTRLTVV.

The V call is TRBV5-1, the J call TRBJ2-7, with D unclear. The CDR3 has 12 amino acids. Germline CDR1 reads SGHRS; CDR2 reads YFSETQ. V was clipped by 2 bases and J by 5 bases, with 8 bases between them. CDR3 nucleotide sequence: TGCGCCAGCAGCTTACATGGCGACGAGCAGTACGTC. Amino acid sequence: CASSLHGDEQYV.

There are a few counts of this clonotype. In DNA, the CDR3 is TGCAGTGCTAGTCGTGGAGACAATCCCTCTGGGGCCAACGTCCTGACTTTC. It codes for CSASRGDNPSGANVLTF. This chain uses TRBV20-1 with TRBJ2-6; D call uncertain. CDR1 DFQATT and CDR2 SNEGSKA come from the germline V gene (reference sequence). This CDR3 is 17 amino acids long. Trimming took 3 bases from V and 0 from J, leaving 15 bases between them.

This clonotype was detected a few times. This chain connects TRBV4-2 to TRBJ1-4, with 8 positions matching TRBD1. This CDR3 has 15 residues. The germline CDR1 and CDR2 sequences are LGHNA and YNFKEQ. Trimming cost V 7 bases and J 8 bases; bases outside gene matches: 12. CDR3 region: CASTPQGADGEKLFF. CDR3 coding DNA: TGTGCCAGCACGCCCCAGGGGGCAGATGGAGAAAAACTGTTTTTT.

This clonotype showed up just a few times. V and J are TRBV6-2 or TRBV6-3 and TRBJ1-5; maybe TRBD1 (5 bases). The germline gives CDR1 MNHEY, CDR2 SVGEGT. V was pared by 6 bases and J by 3 bases, with 12 bases between. CDR3 length equals 14 residues. Written as DNA, the CDR3 is TGTGCCAGCAGCTACGGGGGGGTCAATCAGCCCCAGCATTTT. Translation: CASSYGGVNQPQHF.

The sample holds many counts of this clonotype. J is TRBJ2-3 and V is TRBV10-3; 7 bases fit TRBD2. The CDR3 has 15 amino acids. Germline V CDR1 and CDR2: ENHRY, SYGVKD. V lost 4 bases, J lost 4 bases, and 8 bases stayed unmatched. Written as DNA, the CDR3 is TGTGCCATCAGTGGGAGCGCGGGGGACTCAGATACGCAGTATTTT. It specifies CAISGSAGDSDTQYF.

This clonotype came up a few times. This rearrangement joins TRBV24-1 to TRBJ2-3; 7 bases align to TRBD2. Looked up from germline, CDR1 is KGHDR and CDR2 is SFDVKD. The CDR3 has 16 residues. V dropped 9 bases and J dropped 2; count of bases not matched to a gene: 13. The CDR3, as DNA: TGTGCCACCGCTAAAAGCGGGGTACGGGACACAGATACGCAGTATTTT. Translation: CATAKSGVRDTDTQYF.

J is TRBJ1-1 and V is TRBV5-1, with D uncertain. In germline, CDR1 is SGHRS, CDR2 YFSETQ. The V end lost 0 bases, the J end lost 4 bases, and 13 bases lay between the germline ends. The CDR3 is 15 amino acids. The CDR3 region is CASSLEGPDLTEAFF. The CDR3, as DNA: TGCGCCAGCAGCTTGGAAGGGCCTGATCTCACTGAAGCTTTCTTT.

This clonotype has at least ten counts. The chain employs TRBV12-3 or TRBV12-4 and TRBJ1-1, with D hard to call. The CDR3 is 13 residues long. Between the trimmed V and J ends, which lost 2 bases and 6 bases, there was a span of 10 bases. CDR3 nucleotides: TGTGCCAGCAGTTTAAGGTTGGAGGCTGAAGCTTTCTTT. Protein product: CASSLRLEAEAFF.

CDR3 DNA: TGCGCCAGCAGTTATAAGCAAGGACTAATCGGAGAGACCCAGTACTTC. This encodes CASSYKQGLIGETQYF. This rearrangement joins TRBV5-1 to TRBJ2-5, with D perhaps matching TRBD2 (6 bases). Deletions cut 5 bases from V and 4 bases from J, with 21 bases between. The CDR3 spans 16 residues. Germline-derived CDR1 and CDR2 are SGHRS and YFSETQ.

A few counts support this clonotype. The chain recombines TRBV7-9 with TRBJ1-2; 7 positions match TRBD1. Germline CDR1 is SEHNR and CDR2 is FQNEAQ (reference sequence). After removal of 4 bases from V and 6 bases from J, the junction contained 5 bases not matched to a gene. The CDR3 extends over 13 amino acids. CDR3 sequence reads: CASSSTGYDGYTF. As DNA, the CDR3 is TGTGCCAGCAGCTCGACAGGGTATGATGGCTACACCTTC.

A remark on this clonotype: An end of the junction differs from the germline gene, which may be a read error. The chain uses TRBV6-2 or TRBV6-3 and TRBJ1-3; no clear D gene. Looked up from germline, CDR1 is MNHEY and CDR2 is SVGEGT. CDR3 size: 17 residues. The CDR3 is CTSSYHIDKTSGNTIYF. DNA for the CDR3: TGTACCAGCAGTTACCACATCGACAAAACCTCTGGAAACACCATATATTTT.

This clonotype was found many times. This chain connects TRBV27 to TRBJ2-5, with 8 bases fitting TRBD1. CDR3 size: 14 residues. Germline assignment: CDR1 MNHEY and CDR2 SMNVEV (reference sequence). V lost 5 bases and J lost 1; bases outside the gene matches: 3. The CDR3: CASSPGQAQETQYF. CDR3 nucleotide sequence: TGTGCCAGCAGTCCGGGACAGGCCCAAGAGACCCAGTACTTC.

The V and J genes are TRBV5-1 and TRBJ2-7; no clear D. The CDR3 covers 14 residues. CDR1 SGHRS and CDR2 YFSETQ come from the germline V gene. The V gene lost 0 bases and the J gene lost 2 bases, with 9 bases spanning the gap. CDR3 in DNA: TGCGCCAGCAGCTTGGTTAGGGCAGCCTACGAGCAGTACTTC. Translation: CASSLVRAAYEQYF.

The chain's CDR3 is CSVVVSDTQYF. The CDR3 DNA follows: TGCAGCGTTGTGGTTTCGGATACGCAGTATTTT. The chain has TRBV29-1 and TRBJ2-3, with D hard to call. V shed 4 bases and J shed 6 bases, with 8 bases lying between them. The CDR3 loop spans 11 amino acids. Germline assignment: CDR1 SQVTM and CDR2 ANQGSEA.

The chain joins TRBV4-3 to TRBJ2-3; TRBD1 matches 9 bases. The CDR3 is made up of 16 amino acids. Germline CDR1 LGHNA, CDR2 YSLEER. V lost 2 bases, J lost 5 bases, and 8 bases stayed unmatched. CDR3 in DNA: TGCGCCAGCAGCCAACCCAGGACAGGGGAGCTAGATACGCAGTATTTT. It specifies CASSQPRTGELDTQYF.

This rearrangement joins TRBV7-9 to TRBJ2-5, with a weak D call TRBD1 (6 bases). The CDR3 covers 15 residues. The ends were cut back, 1 base at V and 1 base at J, with 10 bases in the middle. Per the germline V gene, CDR1 is SEHNR and CDR2 is FQNEAQ (reference sequence). The CDR3: CASSLVWTAQETQYF. The CDR3 DNA is TGTGCCAGCAGCTTAGTTTGGACAGCCCAAGAGACCCAGTACTTC.

For this clonotype: This CDR3 is missing its conserved last phenylalanine or tryptophan, likely due to a read error. The gene calls are TRBV2 and TRBJ1-1, with D unresolved. This CDR3 contains 11 residues. The germline CDR1 and CDR2 sequences are SNHLY and FYNNEI. Trimming removed 1 base from V and 11 bases from J, with 8 bases in between. The CDR3 DNA sequence: TGTGCCAGCAGTGAAGGGAGGGATGCTTTCTCT. This translates into CASSEGRDAFS.